This T cell receptor (beta chain) was profiled in a study of blood T cell repertoires in COVID-19. Clones were sequenced by immunoSEQ multiplex PCR, and TCRdb holds only the in-frame ones, with some missing. The repertoire holds about 250,000 clones, roughly 84% seen once, with 1.5% to 1.7% in the top ten. The V end lost 5 bases, the J end lost 7 bases, and 10 bases lay between the germline ends. CDR1 KGHDR and CDR2 SFDVKD come from the germline V gene. This CDR3 has 12 residues. Specimen: peripheral blood. The source is a woman aged 40 to 49 who had recovered from COVID-19. The chain employs TRBV24-1 and TRBJ1-2, with D perhaps matching TRBD1 (5 bases). The CDR3 DNA follows: TGTGCCACCAGTGCAGGGATAGGTGGCTACACCTTC. It encodes CATSAGIGGYTF.